This entry lists 24 T cell receptor beta chains sequenced from one sample in a study of blood T cell repertoires in COVID-19. TCRdb's copy holds only in-frame clones and misses some; the assay was immunoSEQ multiplex PCR. This table holds about 420,000 clones, 85% to 90% found once. Sample: peripheral blood. Receptors originate from a man aged 18 to 30 with COVID-19, enrolled during active disease.

The chain links TRBV9 to TRBJ2-1, with a possible D match to TRBD2 (7 bases). The CDR3 runs 13 residues. V gave up 2 bases and J gave up 8 bases, with 11 bases separating them. CDR1 and CDR2 (germline): SGDLS, YYNGEE. As DNA, the CDR3 is TGTGCCAGCAGCGTGTCGGGGGGCCATGAGCAGTTCTTC. Its translation: CASSVSGGHEQFF.

The J gene is TRBJ2-7, the V gene TRBV24-1; TRBD2 agrees at 12 bases. This CDR3 is 17 amino acids long. Germline V gives CDR1 KGHDR, CDR2 SFDVKD. V gave up 9 bases and J gave up 0 bases; unmatched junction bases: 11. The CDR3 nucleotides read TGTGCCACCGGCCCCGGGACTAGCGGGTTTTCCTCCTACGAGCAGTACTTC. It translates to CATGPGTSGFSSYEQYF.

This clone was detected once. The chain is built from TRBV19 and TRBJ2-3, with D tentatively TRBD2 (6 bases). Germline V gene sequence: CDR1 LNHDA, CDR2 SQIVND (reference sequence). This CDR3 has 14 amino acids. Trimming removed 4 bases from V and 6 bases from J, with 14 bases in between. CDR3 sequence reads: CASSTLANGDTQYF. CDR3 bases: TGTGCCAGTAGTACCCTAGCGAACGGGGATACGCAGTATTTT. The whole variable domain, remainder taken from reference TRBV19 and TRBJ2-3, is DGGITQSPKYLFRKEGQNVTLSCEQNLNHDAMYWYRQDPGQGLRLIYYSQIVNDFQKGDIAEGYSVSREKKESFPLTVTSAQKNPTAFYLCASSTLANGDTQYFGPGTRLTVL.

CDR3 sequence reads: CASSKSRGNTDTQYF. In DNA, the CDR3 is TGTGCCAGCAGTAAAAGCAGGGGGAACACAGATACGCAGTATTTT. V is TRBV25-1 and J is TRBJ2-3; 7 nucleotides match TRBD1. The CDR3 spans 15 residues. CDR1 and CDR2 from the germline V gene are MGHDK and SYGVNS. The V gene end was trimmed by 5 bases and the J gene end by 2 bases; junction bases not matched to a gene: 7. The full variable domain, with the rest looked up from reference TRBV25-1 and TRBJ2-3, is EADIYQTPRYLVIGTGKKITLECSQTMGHDKMYWYQQDPGMELHLIHYSYGVNSTEKGDLSSESTVSRIRTEHFPLTLESARPSHTSQYLCASSKSRGNTDTQYFGPGTRLTVL.

This sequence joins TRBV27 and TRBJ2-1; TRBD2 matches at 8 bases. J was trimmed by 6 bases and V by 6 bases; bases with no gene match: 10. CDR1 and CDR2 (germline): MNHEY, SMNVEV (reference sequence). The CDR3 covers 15 residues. CDR3: CASSQPGTRGNEQFF. CDR3 nucleotides: TGTGCCAGCAGCCAACCCGGGACTAGGGGCAATGAGCAGTTCTTC.

This chain connects TRBV10-3 to TRBJ2-7; D may be TRBD1 (6 bases). Germline V gene sequence: CDR1 ENHRY, CDR2 SYGVKD. This CDR3 has 15 amino acids. The V and J ends lost 4 bases and 0 bases respectively, with 13 bases between them. The CDR3 bases are TGTGCCATCAGTGGACAAGGACAGATCTCCTACGAGCAGTACTTC. This codes for CAISGQGQISYEQYF.

Regarding this clone: Other DNA variants within this sample encode the same CDR3. The chain recombines TRBV6-5 with TRBJ2-7; 8 positions match TRBD1. The CDR3 runs to 11 residues. The trim removed 5 bases at V and 6 bases at J, leaving 0 bases unmatched. The germline V gene has CDR1 MNHEY and CDR2 SVGAGI. CDR3 sequence reads: CASSTGGEQYF. Here the CDR3 DNA reads TGTGCCAGCAGTACAGGGGGCGAGCAGTACTTC.

The V call is TRBV6-5, the J call TRBJ2-3; 11 bases line up with TRBD2. Germline CDR1 reads MNHEY; CDR2 reads SVGAGI. V shed 8 bases and J 6 bases; nucleotides not matched to a gene: 4. The CDR3 totals 13 residues. The CDR3 loop is CASHTSGSDTQYF. DNA of the CDR3: TGTGCCAGCCACACTAGCGGGAGTGATACGCAGTATTTT.

The chain carries TRBV14 and TRBJ2-5; D is possibly TRBD1 (6 bases). Germline V gene sequence: CDR1 SGHDN, CDR2 FVKESK. The length of the CDR3 is 15 residues. The ends were cut back, 4 bases at V and 2 bases at J, with 14 bases in the middle. CDR3 protein: CASSPQQGRQETQYF. The CDR3, as DNA: TGTGCCAGCAGCCCGCAACAGGGCCGGCAAGAGACCCAGTACTTC. The variable domain in full, completed from reference TRBV14 and TRBJ2-5, reads EAGVTQFPSHSVIEKGQTVTLRCDPISGHDNLYWYRRVMGKEIKFLLHFVKESKQDESGMPNNRFLAERTGGTYSTLKVQPAELEDSGVYFCASSPQQGRQETQYFGPGTRLLVL.

The chain has TRBV28 and TRBJ2-7; the D gene is possibly TRBD1 (6 bases). Looked up from germline, CDR1 is MDHEN and CDR2 is SYDVKM. The ends were cut back, 5 bases at V and 12 bases at J, with 20 bases in the middle. CDR3 size: 13 residues. CDR3 amino acids: CASSDTGSLVPYF. For the CDR3, the DNA is TGTGCCAGCAGTGATACAGGGAGTTTAGTCCCGTACTTC.

CDR3 amino acids: CASSCDRGSSGANVLTF. CDR3 DNA: TGTGCCAGCAGCTGCGACAGGGGTTCTTCTGGGGCCAACGTCCTGACTTTC. V usage is TRBV21-1 and J usage is TRBJ2-6; whether TRBD1, the table's D call, matches the DNA was not checked. TRBV21-1 corresponds to a pseudogene. The CDR3 covers 17 residues.

The chain carries TRBV6-1 and TRBJ1-2; 8 nucleotides align to TRBD1. This CDR3 is 14 amino acids long. The V and J ends lost 1 base and 6 bases, in that order; junction bases with no gene match: 4. Germline CDR1 MNHNS, CDR2 SASEGT. The CDR3 bases are TGTGCCAGCAGTGAAGTGGGACAGGAGGATGGCTACACCTTC. Its protein is CASSEVGQEDGYTF.

V and J are TRBV19 and TRBJ1-2; 10 bases are shared with TRBD1. V was pared by 6 bases and J by 5 bases, with 9 bases of the junction left unmatched. Germline CDR1 reads LNHDA; CDR2 reads SQIVND (reference sequence). The CDR3 contains 15 residues. CDR3 loop: CASSPGQGLFYGYTF. CDR3 nucleotide sequence: TGTGCCAGTAGCCCGGGACAGGGGCTGTTTTATGGCTACACCTTC.

The chain joins TRBV6-5 to TRBJ2-5, with D possibly being TRBD2 (7 bases). The CDR3 consists of 13 residues. Germline V lookup: CDR1 MNHEY, CDR2 SVGAGI. Trimming stripped 7 bases from V and 5 bases from J, with 14 bases between. CDR3 in amino acids: CASKGGQGETQYF. As DNA, the CDR3 is TGTGCCAGCAAGGGGGGGCAGGGGGAGACCCAGTACTTC.

The chain employs TRBV9 and TRBJ2-7; 11 bases are a match to TRBD1. Germline CDR1 and CDR2: SGDLS and YYNGEE. This CDR3 is built from 15 residues. Unmatched junction bases numbered 7, after V lost 1 base and J lost 7 bases. CDR3 region: CASSVSGTGGSEQYF. The CDR3 bases are TGTGCCAGCAGCGTATCCGGGACAGGGGGAAGTGAGCAGTACTTC.

The rearrangement links TRBV11-3 to TRBJ1-1; D may be TRBD1 (6 bases). Trimming cost V 1 base and J 9 bases, with 9 bases left between them. CDR3 length: 12 amino acids. Germline CDR1 reads SGHNT; CDR2 reads YENEEA. The CDR3 loop is CASSLGGTQAFF. CDR3 nucleotide sequence: TGTGCCAGCAGCTTAGGAGGGACACAAGCTTTCTTT. Full variable domain (missing parts from reference TRBV11-3 and TRBJ1-1): EAGVVQSPRYKIIEKKQPVAFWCNPISGHNTLYWYLQNLGQGPELLIRYENEEAVDDSQLPKDRFSAERLKGVDSTLKIQPAELGDSAVYLCASSLGGTQAFFGQGTRLTVV.

The V call is TRBV18, the J call TRBJ2-7; possibly TRBD2 for D (6 bases). Germline values: CDR1 KGHSH, CDR2 LQKENI. Trimming shortened V by 3 bases and J by 1 base, and 22 bases separated the two germline ends. There are 18 residues in the CDR3. The CDR3 loop reads CASSPGLSPPAASYEQYF. CDR3 nucleotides: TGTGCCAGCTCACCGGGACTTTCCCCCCCTGCCGCTTCCTACGAGCAGTACTTC.

V gene TRBV6-5 combines with J gene TRBJ2-1; D gene ambiguous. The CDR3 length is 13 residues. V lost 4 bases and J lost 3, with 7 bases in between. The germline V gene has CDR1 MNHEY and CDR2 SVGAGI. The CDR3, as DNA: TGTGCCAGCAGTTTAACAGTCTACAATGAGCAGTTCTTC. Encoded protein: CASSLTVYNEQFF.

V is TRBV11-2 and J is TRBJ2-5; 7 positions agree with TRBD2. Trimming took 5 bases from V and 5 from J; bases not matched to a gene: 14. Germline V gives CDR1 SGHAT, CDR2 FQNNGV. CDR3 length equals 16 residues. The DNA for the CDR3 is TGTGCCAGCAGCCTCGGAGGGGCAGCGGGGAGGGAGACCCAGTACTTC. It is translated as CASSLGGAAGRETQYF.

The gene calls are TRBV10-1 and TRBJ2-2; no definite D call. From germline, CDR1 is WNHNN and CDR2 SYGVQD (reference sequence). V lost 5 bases, J lost 6 bases, and 7 bases lay in between. This CDR3 has 12 amino acids. For the CDR3, the DNA is TGCGCCAGCAGTCCCAGGCCCGGGGAGCTGTTTTTT. Its protein is CASSPRPGELFF.

J is TRBJ2-1 and V is TRBV11-2; D perhaps matches TRBD2 (6 bases). CDR1 is SGHAT and CDR2 is FQNNGV in the germline V gene. Trimming removed 0 bases at V and 2 bases at J, with 11 bases between. The CDR3 consists of 16 residues. The CDR3, as DNA: TGTGCCAGCAGCTTAGAGTCGGGGGTTCCCTACAATGAGCAGTTCTTC. Its protein product is CASSLESGVPYNEQFF.

The J gene is TRBJ1-5, the V gene TRBV11-3; no clear D. The CDR3 extends over 15 amino acids. The germline V and J ends were trimmed by 4 bases and 0 bases, with 10 bases remaining between them. From germline, CDR1 is SGHNT and CDR2 YENEEA. This chain's CDR3 is CASSSYGDSNQPQHF. The CDR3 DNA follows: TGTGCCAGCAGCTCCTACGGGGATAGCAATCAGCCCCAGCATTTT.

This chain joins TRBV5-5 and TRBJ1-4, with 9 bases lining up with TRBD1. Germline lookup yields CDR1 SGHKS and CDR2 YYEKEE (reference sequence). This CDR3 region has 13 residues. V trimming: 3 bases; J trimming: 8 bases; junction bases outside the gene matches: 2. The CDR3 spells CASSWDREEKLFF. The DNA for the CDR3 is TGTGCCAGCAGCTGGGACAGGGAAGAAAAACTGTTTTTT.

Worth noting for this clone: The same CDR3 arises from other DNA sequences in this sample as well. J is TRBJ2-7 and V is TRBV10-2; D is unclear. CDR3 length: 11 residues. Germline CDR1 WSHSY, CDR2 SAAADI. Trimming removed 4 bases at V and 2 bases at J, with 3 bases between. This CDR3 reads CASSAAYEQYF. The CDR3 region has the DNA TGCGCCAGCAGTGCAGCCTACGAGCAGTACTTC.